These 13 T cell receptor beta chains originate from one sample sequenced in a study of radiotherapy plus CTLA-4 blockade in lung cancer. Sequencing was performed with immunoSEQ multiplex PCR; in TCRdb, only in-frame clones are kept and a portion is missing. The data hold fewer than 85,000 clones, with about 88% observed a single time. The sequencing here drew on peripheral blood, taken from a patient treated with radiotherapy plus ipilimumab. The receptors originated from a human donor with non-small cell lung cancer who had stable disease on radiotherapy plus ipilimumab.

The rearrangement links TRBV21-1 to TRBJ2-2. TRBV21-1 is a known pseudogene. This CDR3 comprises 12 residues. CDR3: CASRLRAGELFF. The CDR3 DNA is TGTGCCAGCAGACTAAGGGCCGGGGAGCTGTTTTTT.

The CDR3 coding sequence is TGTGCCAGCAGCTCACAGGGGGCTTTAGGACAGCCCCAGCATTTT. Translation gives CASSSQGALGQPQHF. This rearrangement joins TRBV7-9 to TRBJ1-5; 9 positions agree with TRBD1. The ends lost 4 bases at V and 7 bases at J; junction bases unmatched: 8. Germline V CDR1 and CDR2: SEHNR, FQNEAQ (reference sequence). The CDR3 consists of 15 residues.

This chain joins TRBV11-3 and TRBJ2-7; a weak D match, TRBD1 (6 bases). Germline V gene data show CDR1 as SGHNT and CDR2 as YENEEA. Trimming removed 9 bases from V and 3 bases from J, with 12 bases in between. CDR3 length: 12 amino acids. CDR3 bases: TGTGCCAGTAGCAAGACAGGCTACGAGCAGTACTTC. This codes for CASSKTGYEQYF.

The chain is built from TRBV6-5 and TRBJ1-4; D remains unclear. CDR1 MNHEY and CDR2 SVGAGI come from the germline V gene. V lost 5 bases to trimming and J lost 11 bases, with 9 bases between them. This CDR3 comprises 11 residues. DNA for the CDR3: TGTGCCAGCAGTGAAGCGAGGAAACTGTTTTTT. Protein product: CASSEARKLFF.

This CDR3 is CSVAQGVANEQFF. In DNA form, the CDR3 reads TGCAGCGTCGCACAGGGTGTAGCGAATGAGCAGTTCTTC. V gene TRBV29-1 combines with J gene TRBJ2-1; perhaps TRBD1 as D (6 bases). This CDR3 region has 13 residues. Germline loops: CDR1 SQVTM, CDR2 ANQGSEA. Trimming left V 6 bases short and J 7 bases short, with 16 bases between.

The gene calls are TRBV28 and TRBJ1-6; tentative D call: TRBD1 (5 bases). The germline V gene encodes CDR1 MDHEN and CDR2 SYDVKM. The length of the CDR3 is 17 residues. V dropped 4 bases and J dropped 4 bases, with 17 bases sitting between them. The CDR3 DNA sequence: TGTGCCAGCAGTTCAACGGGGTGGGACGCATATAATTCACCCCTCCACTTT. This translates into CASSSTGWDAYNSPLHF.

The chain is built from TRBV5-1 and TRBJ2-7; weak D call: TRBD1 (7 bases). V lost 4 bases, J lost 0 bases, and 11 bases lay in between. CDR1 is SGHRS, CDR2 YFSETQ, per germline. The CDR3 runs to 14 residues. The CDR3: CASSGGTVSYEQYF. CDR3 nucleotide sequence: TGCGCCAGCAGCGGGGGGACAGTCTCCTACGAGCAGTACTTC. The full variable domain, completed using reference TRBV5-1 and TRBJ2-7, is KAGVTQTPRYLIKTRGQQVTLSCSPISGHRSVSWYQQTPGQGLQFLFEYFSETQRNKGNFPGRFSGRQFSNSRSEMNVSTLELGDSALYLCASSGGTVSYEQYFGPGTRLTVT.

The CDR3 sequence: CASSEGGERWYF. The CDR3 DNA sequence: TGTGCCAGCTCCGAAGGGGGGGAGAGATGGTACTTC. The chain recombines TRBV18 with TRBJ2-7; maybe TRBD2 (7 bases). This CDR3 spans 12 amino acids. From germline, CDR1 is KGHSH and CDR2 LQKENI. V was cut by 6 bases and J by 12 bases, with 18 bases left in between.

The chain combines TRBV27 with TRBJ1-5, with TRBD1 matching 8 bases. The CDR3 has 15 residues. Germline V gene lookup returns CDR1 MNHEY and CDR2 SMNVEV (reference sequence). Trimming cost V 8 bases and J 5 bases; bases outside gene matches: 11. The CDR3 DNA reads TGTGCCAGCCGAACCGCCGGGACAGGATATCAGCCCCAGCATTTT. Translation: CASRTAGTGYQPQHF.

This clone was recorded once. The rearrangement links TRBV15 to TRBJ1-3; the D gene is possibly TRBD1 (6 bases). V shed 2 bases and J shed 4 bases, with 15 bases lying between them. The CDR3 runs 16 residues. Germline loops: CDR1 LNHNV, CDR2 YYDKDF (reference sequence). As DNA, the CDR3 is TGTGCCACCAGCAGAAAATCGGGGGGCTCGGGAAACACCATATATTTT. Protein sequence: CATSRKSGGSGNTIYF.

The chain combines TRBV30 with TRBJ1-2; D call uncertain. CDR1 GTSNPN and CDR2 SVGIG come from the germline V gene (reference sequence). The length of the CDR3 is 14 residues. The V end lost 5 bases, the J end lost 0 bases, and 13 bases lay between the germline ends. This CDR3 is CAWQANPTNYGYTF. CDR3 bases: TGTGCCTGGCAGGCGAACCCCACTAACTATGGCTACACCTTC.

V and J are TRBV7-6 and TRBJ1-3; 7 nucleotides match TRBD1. This CDR3 spans 15 amino acids. The junction had 6 bases not matched to a gene; V was cut back by 3 bases and J by 4 bases. In germline, CDR1 is SGHVS, CDR2 FNYEAQ. CDR3 nucleotide sequence: TGTGCCAGCAGCTTTTCTACAGGGGAAGGAAACACCATATATTTT. Translated: CASSFSTGEGNTIYF. Combining the CDR3 with reference TRBV7-6 and TRBJ1-3 gives the whole variable domain GAGVSQSPRYKVTKRGQDVALRCDPISGHVSLYWYRQALGQGPEFLTYFNYEAQQDKSGLPNDRFSAERPEGSISTLTIQRTEQRDSAMYRCASSFSTGEGNTIYFGEGSWLTVV.

For the CDR3, the DNA is TGTGCCAGCAGTGAAACTAGCGGGAGCTATGAGCAGTTCTTC. Translating it yields CASSETSGSYEQFF. V usage is TRBV25-1 and J usage is TRBJ2-1; 11 bases fit TRBD2. Germline CDR1 MGHDK, CDR2 SYGVNS. Unmatched junction bases numbered 2, after V lost 2 bases and J lost 8 bases. CDR3 size: 14 residues.